This is a list of T cell receptor beta chains from one sample in a study of identical twins. MiXCR was run by TCRdb on the 5' RACE reads, yielding one entry per CDR3 protein. Here the sample spans over 250,000 distinct CDR3 sequences, roughly 10% being singletons. Separately, the same data were catalogued under a study of yellow fever vaccine responses in identical twins.

Sequencing used CD8+ T cells sorted from blood. These receptors came from a woman aged 18-35 years in good health. CDR3s include the opening cysteine and the closing phenylalanine or tryptophan. D genes are given only for firm matches. Part of the rows lack a size; the others show once, few, many or a class for expanded clones.

j_call clone_size d_call v_call cdr3_nt cdr3_aa
TRBJ2-7 few NA TRBV27 TGTGCCAGCAGTTTAACCCGGTACTACGAGCAGTACTTC CASSLTRYYEQYF
TRBJ2-7 few NA TRBV7-3 TGTGCCAGCAGCCAAAGACTTGGGCTAGCGCAAGATTCAGGCTACGAGCAGTACTTC CASSQRLGLAQDSGYEQYF
TRBJ2-7 few NA TRBV29-1 TGCAGCGTCGGACAGAACGAGCAGTACTTC CSVGQNEQYF
TRBJ1-2 many NA TRBV6-1 TGTGCCAGCAGAACCTACAGCCCTGCGGCGAATAACTATGGCTACACCTTC CASRTYSPAANNYGYTF
TRBJ1-1 many NA TRBV4-2 TGTGCCAGCAGCCAAGGACCTACAGAGATGAACACTGAAGCTTTCTTT CASSQGPTEMNTEAFF
TRBJ2-7 many TRBD2 TRBV4-1 TGCGCCAGCAGCCAAGTCTCACTAGCGGACTACGAGCAGTACTTC CASSQVSLADYEQYF
TRBJ2-2 many NA TRBV7-8 TGTGCCAGCGATCCGCGTAGCGCTGACACCGGGGAGCTGTTTTTT CASDPRSADTGELFF
TRBJ2-1 many TRBD2 TRBV7-6 TGTGCCAGCAGCTTAAAGCGGGAAAATGAGCAGTTCTTC CASSLKRENEQFF
TRBJ1-2 NA NA TRBV20-1 TGCAGTGCTAGAGAACCGGACAGTTCCTATGGCTACACCTTC CSAREPDSSYGYTF
TRBJ2-5 NA NA TRBV7-9 TGTGCCAGCAGCCGGCCGTTGGGGGAATTTTCGGAGACCCAGTACTTC CASSRPLGEFSETQYF
TRBJ2-1 many NA TRBV29-1 TGCAGCGTGATACCCCGGACGGATGGGACCTCTTCCTACAATGAGCAGTTCTTC CSVIPRTDGTSSYNEQFF
TRBJ2-5 many TRBD2 TRBV5-6 TGTGCCAGCAGCTTACTAGCGGGAGAAGAGACCCAGTACTTC CASSLLAGEETQYF
TRBJ1-5 NA NA TRBV7-6 TGTGCCAGCAGCTTAGCGTTGGATAGCAATCAGCCCCAGCATTTT CASSLALDSNQPQHF
TRBJ1-1 NA NA TRBV4-2 TGTGCCAGCAGCCAATTGGGATTGAACACTGAAGCTTTCTTT CASSQLGLNTEAFF
TRBJ2-7 NA TRBD2 TRBV18 TGTGCCAGCTCACCCCCCCCCGGGCTAGCGGGAGGTGGTTCCTACGAGCAGTACTTC CASSPPPGLAGGGSYEQYF
TRBJ1-6 few NA TRBV27 TGTGCCAGCAGTGTGACAACCTATAATTCACCCCTCCACTTT CASSVTTYNSPLHF
TRBJ2-7 few TRBD1 TRBV29-1 TGCAGCGTTGAAGGACAGGGGCTCTACGAGCAGTACTTC CSVEGQGLYEQYF
TRBJ2-2 many NA TRBV12-3/TRBV12-4 TGTGCCAGCACCCAATTCCCCGGCGCGGGACCCGGGGAGCTGTTTTTT CASTQFPGAGPGELFF
TRBJ2-7 NA NA TRBV29-1 TGCAGCGTAGACCGCAGGGACTCCTACGAGCAGTACTTC CSVDRRDSYEQYF
TRBJ2-1 NA TRBD2 TRBV20-1 TGCAGTGCTAGACAAAAGGGACTAGCGGAACCCTACAATGAGCAGTTCTTC CSARQKGLAEPYNEQFF
TRBJ2-5 few NA TRBV7-2 TGTGCCAGCAGCTTAAGACCCCAGGGACTGGGAACCGAGACCCAGTACTTC CASSLRPQGLGTETQYF
TRBJ1-2 many NA TRBV6-1 TGTGCCAGCAGCTCCTTAGGTGGCCACTATGGCTACACCTTC CASSSLGGHYGYTF
TRBJ2-7 NA NA TRBV11-1 TGTGCCAGCAGCTCGGACAGGTTAAGTAGTAGCGGTCCCAAGAACTACGAGCAGTACTTC CASSSDRLSSSGPKNYEQYF
TRBJ2-3 NA TRBD2 TRBV11-2 TGTGCCAGCAGCTTAGATAGTGCTAGCGGGAGGAGTCCCCCCACAGATACGCAGTATTTT CASSLDSASGRSPPTDTQYF
TRBJ2-7 many NA TRBV12-3/TRBV12-4 TGTGCCAGCATGCCAGGGAGCCTCCACGAGCAGTACTTC CASMPGSLHEQYF
TRBJ2-5 NA TRBD1 TRBV7-6 TGTGCCAGCAGCTTGGGGACAGGAGCAAAAGAGACCCAGTACTTC CASSLGTGAKETQYF
TRBJ2-5 few NA TRBV27 TGTGCCAGCAGGGGGGATTTTGACCAGGAGACCCAGTACTTC CASRGDFDQETQYF
TRBJ2-7 NA NA TRBV4-3 TGCACCAGCAGCCAAGGGCACTACTCCTACGAGCAGTACTTC CTSSQGHYSYEQYF
TRBJ1-6 NA TRBD1 TRBV7-9 TGTGCCAGCAGCTATACAGGGGTTCGAAGCGATTCACCCCTCCACTTT CASSYTGVRSDSPLHF
TRBJ2-3 many NA TRBV28 TGTGCCAGCAGTTTCAGTATAGGCAAATTGGTAAACACAGATACGCAGTATTTT CASSFSIGKLVNTDTQYF
TRBJ1-2 many NA TRBV29-1 TGCAGCGTTGTACAGGGAGATGGCTACACCTTC CSVVQGDGYTF
TRBJ2-3 NA TRBD2 TRBV20-1 TGCAGTGCTAGCGACCCGGGACTAGCGGGAGGAGGGAGCACAGATACGCAGTATTTT CSASDPGLAGGGSTDTQYF
TRBJ2-5 NA NA TRBV28 TGTGCCAGCAGGCCACGGGACAAGAATTTCCAAGAGACCCAGTACTTC CASRPRDKNFQETQYF
TRBJ2-5 NA TRBD1 TRBV5-1 TGCGCCAGCAGCTCAAACCCGGGACAGCAAGAGACCCAGTACTTC CASSSNPGQQETQYF
TRBJ2-2 NA TRBD2 TRBV10-3 TGTGCCATCAGTGAGACTAGCGGGGGACCGAACACCGGGGAGCTGTTTTTT CAISETSGGPNTGELFF
TRBJ2-1 many NA TRBV4-1 TGCGCCAGCAGCCAAGATCACAATGAGCAGTTCTTC CASSQDHNEQFF
TRBJ2-1 few TRBD2 TRBV4-2 TGTGCCAGCAGCCAAGATGGGACTAGGGGGAGCAATGAGCAGTTCTTC CASSQDGTRGSNEQFF
TRBJ2-1 many TRBD1 TRBV12-3/TRBV12-4 TGTGCCAGCAGACCCTCCGGGACAGGGAAGGGAAATGAGCAGTTCTTC CASRPSGTGKGNEQFF
TRBJ2-1 few TRBD1 TRBV4-1 TGCGCCAGCAGCTCACAGGGGAGCTCCTACAATGAGCAGTTCTTC CASSSQGSSYNEQFF
TRBJ2-4 NA TRBD2 TRBV28 TGTGCCAGCACCCGGACTAGCGGGGGTCGAAACATTCAGTACTTC CASTRTSGGRNIQYF
TRBJ2-1 few TRBD2 TRBV6-1 TGTGCCAGCAGCGAGACTAGCGGGTTATCCTACAATGAGCAGTTCTTC CASSETSGLSYNEQFF
TRBJ2-1 NA NA TRBV25-1 TGTGCCAGCACGGGCGGGACTGAGCAGTTCTTC CASTGGTEQFF
TRBJ2-1 NA TRBD2 TRBV6-2/TRBV6-3 TGTGCCAGCAGTCCAACGCTGACTAGCGGCTACAATGAGCAGTTCTTC CASSPTLTSGYNEQFF
TRBJ2-7 few TRBD2 TRBV4-3 TGCGCCAGCAGCCAAGATAGGCTAGCGGGAGACGAGCAGTACTTC CASSQDRLAGDEQYF
TRBJ2-5 NA NA TRBV7-2 TGTGCCAGCAGCTTATCGAGGGGAGAGACCCAGTACTTC CASSLSRGETQYF
TRBJ2-7 NA NA TRBV27 TGTGCCAGCAGTTCACGTGGCCCTCTGGGAGAGCAGTACTTC CASSSRGPLGEQYF
TRBJ2-3 NA NA TRBV29-1 TGCAGCGTTGATCCACCCGGGTCAGATACGCAGTATTTT CSVDPPGSDTQYF
TRBJ2-1 NA NA TRBV4-3 TGCGCCAGCAGCCAAGATCGGACCCAAGTAGAGCAGTTCTTC CASSQDRTQVEQFF
TRBJ1-2 many NA TRBV29-1 TGCAGCGTTGACGGGGTTATAAGTGGCTACACCTTC CSVDGVISGYTF
TRBJ2-3 many TRBD1 TRBV4-1 TGCGCCAGCAGCCCCACGGCAGGGGGCGTAGATACGCAGTATTTT CASSPTAGGVDTQYF
TRBJ1-2 many TRBD1 TRBV28 TGTGCCAGCAGAGAACAGGGGCCGCCGTGGGAAGGCTACACCTTC CASREQGPPWEGYTF
TRBJ1-4 NA TRBD1 TRBV12-3/TRBV12-4 TGTGCCAGCAGCCGCAGGGGGCATGAAAAACTGTTTTTT CASSRRGHEKLFF
TRBJ2-7 many NA TRBV7-2 TGTGCCAGCAGCTTATTTTTACTGGGGGTGGACGAGCAGTACTTC CASSLFLLGVDEQYF
TRBJ2-1 many NA TRBV20-1 TGCAGTGCTAGAGAAGAAAATGAGCAGTTCTTC CSAREENEQFF
TRBJ1-6 NA TRBD1 TRBV20-1 TGCAGTGCTAGAGAGAGACAGGGCGGTTCACCCCTCCACTTT CSARERQGGSPLHF
TRBJ1-5 NA TRBD1 TRBV6-2/TRBV6-3 TGTGCCAGCAGAAGGACAGGGAGCAATCAGCCCCAGCATTTT CASRRTGSNQPQHF
TRBJ1-2 NA NA TRBV20-1 TGCAGTGGCCTAGGGGATGGCTACACCTTC CSGLGDGYTF
TRBJ2-7 NA NA TRBV2 TGTGCCAGCAGTCAGGGACCCACCGGGGGTTCCTACGAGCAGTACTTC CASSQGPTGGSYEQYF
TRBJ1-1 few NA TRBV29-1 TGCAGCGTTGAAGGGGCAGGTGAAGCTTTCTTT CSVEGAGEAFF